This is a list of T cell receptor beta chains from one sample in a study of neurological immune-mediated disorders. TCRdb recomputed calls from the 5' RACE reads with MiXCR, one row per CDR3 protein. The sample holds around 68,000 distinct CDR3 sequences, about 4% seen once. The specimen was PBMCs. The receptors were gathered from a man between 45 and 60 years old with multiple sclerosis. The CDR3 runs from the conserved cysteine through the conserved F or W. A D gene is named only where the DNA matches it firmly. Size is stated for part of the rows, as once, few or many counts, or as a class when the clone is expanded.

>15|TRBJ1-5|TRBV4-3|TRBD1|many
CASSPGTGLDQPQHF
TGCGCCAGCAGCCCCGGGACAGGGCTTGATCAGCCCCAGCATTTT
>17|TRBJ1-5|TRBV7-8|TRBD1|many
CASSHGTGSNSNQPQHF
TGTGCCAGCAGCCACGGGACAGGCTCTAATAGCAATCAGCCCCAGCATTTT
>14|TRBJ1-1|TRBV20-1|TRBD1|many
CSAQGGGSDTEAFF
TGCAGTGCTCAGGGGGGAGGGTCTGACACTGAAGCTTTCTTT
>13|TRBJ2-2|TRBV5-1|TRBD1|many
CASSGQGGGELFF
TGCGCCAGCAGCGGACAGGGAGGCGGGGAGCTGTTTTTT
>14|TRBJ1-2|TRBV20-1|NA|many
CSAVRRASISGYTF
TGCAGTGCTGTCCGACGGGCCAGTATCTCTGGCTACACCTTC
>15|TRBJ1-6|TRBV7-9|NA|many
CASSLGKGYNSPLHF
TGTGCCAGCAGCTTAGGGAAGGGCTATAATTCACCCCTCCACTTT
>13|TRBJ1-5|TRBV5-1|NA|few
CASSRTGSQPQHF
TGCGCCAGCAGCCGAACAGGCAGTCAGCCCCAGCATTTT
>15|TRBJ1-1|TRBV20-1|NA|many
CSARVGAGIDTEAFF
TGCAGTGCTAGAGTGGGGGCAGGGATTGACACTGAAGCTTTCTTT
>12|TRBJ2-3|TRBV20-1|TRBD1|many
CSARDGGQWKYF
TGCAGTGCTAGAGATGGGGGACAGTGGAAGTATTTT
>13|TRBJ1-4|TRBV20-1|NA|many
CSARPGPLEKLFF
TGCAGTGCTAGACCGGGCCCCCTGGAAAAACTGTTTTTT
>13|TRBJ2-7|TRBV20-1|TRBD1|many
CSADWGQTTEQYF
TGCAGTGCTGACTGGGGACAGACTACGGAGCAGTACTTC
>10|TRBJ2-2|TRBV7-9|NA|many
CASTGGELFF
TGTGCCAGCACAGGCGGGGAGCTGTTTTTT
>13|TRBJ1-2|TRBV15|TRBD1|few
CATSRGQGDGYTF
TGTGCCACCAGCAGGGGACAGGGCGATGGCTACACCTTC
>13|TRBJ1-5|TRBV4-1|NA|few
CASSQGEGQPQHF
TGCGCCAGCAGCCAAGGAGAGGGTCAGCCCCAGCATTTT
>16|TRBJ1-2|TRBV29-1|NA|many
CSVGGYGTAGRAGYTF
TGCAGCGTTGGGGGATACGGGACCGCGGGCAGGGCTGGCTACACCTTC
>15|TRBJ2-1|TRBV4-1|NA|many
CASSQIRSLYNEQFF
TGCGCCAGCAGTCAGATAAGAAGCCTCTACAATGAGCAGTTCTTC
>11|TRBJ1-5|TRBV5-6|NA|many
CASTLNQPQHF
TGTGCCAGCACCTTGAATCAGCCCCAGCATTTT
>16|TRBJ2-3|TRBV7-8|NA|many
CASSLAGAATTDTQYF
TGTGCCAGCAGCTTAGCGGGAGCGGCTACTACAGATACGCAGTATTTT
>13|TRBJ1-5|TRBV2|NA|many
CASSEWVRQPQNF
TGTGCCAGCAGTGAATGGGTAAGGCAGCCCCAGAATTTT
>17|TRBJ2-1|TRBV24-1|TRBD2|few
CATSDPTGGGANNEQFF
TGTGCCACCAGTGACCCAACGGGGGGGGGGGCCAACAATGAGCAGTTCTTC
>15|TRBJ2-2|TRBV12-3/TRBV12-4|TRBD2|many
CASSRTGLATGELFF
TGTGCCAGCAGCCGTACCGGACTAGCGACCGGGGAGCTGTTTTTT
>14|TRBJ1-2|TRBV3-1|NA|many
CASSRTTGRPGYTF
TGTGCCAGCAGCCGAACAACTGGACGGCCTGGCTACACCTTC
>15|TRBJ1-6|TRBV7-2|NA|many
CASSLREIWDSPLHF
TGTGCCAGCAGCTTAAGGGAAATATGGGATTCACCCCTCCACTTT
>13|TRBJ2-1|TRBV6-1|NA|many
CASGIQATNEQFF
TGTGCCAGCGGTATACAGGCTACCAATGAGCAGTTCTTC
>15|TRBJ1-4|TRBV4-1|NA|many
CASSQIRGTNEKLFF
TGCGCCAGCAGCCAAATCCGGGGAACTAATGAAAAACTGTTTTTT
>14|TRBJ2-3|TRBV5-1|TRBD2|many
CASSPGLATDTQYF
TGCGCCAGCAGCCCTGGACTAGCGACAGATACGCAGTATTTT
>14|TRBJ1-6|TRBV9|NA|many
CASSRGRVVSPLHF
TGTGCCAGCTCCCGGGGCAGGGTTGTGTCACCCCTCCACTTT
>16|TRBJ1-5|TRBV5-6|TRBD1|few
CASSLGAGGRNQPQNF
TGTGCCAGCAGCTTGGGGGCAGGGGGCCGGAATCAGCCCCAGAATTTT
>11|TRBJ1-2|TRBV19|NA|many
CASKWGSGYTF
TGTGCCAGTAAATGGGGCTCGGGCTACACCTTC
>14|TRBJ2-3|TRBV29-1|NA|many
CSPGRDRCAGTQYF
TGCAGCCCTGGCCGGGACCGCTGCGCCGGTACGCAGTATTTT
>18|TRBJ1-5|TRBV16|NA|many
CASSPGRITSKSNQPQHF
TGTGCCAGCAGTCCGGGACGCATCACTAGCAAGAGCAATCAGCCCCAGCATTTT
>15|TRBJ1-5|TRBV19|NA|NA
CASSVRADSNQPQNF
TGTGCCAGTAGTGTCAGGGCTGATAGCAATCAGCCCCAGAATTTT
>13|TRBJ2-1|TRBV4-3|NA|many
CASSPESVNEQFF
TGCGCCAGCAGCCCCGAATCGGTCAATGAGCAGTTCTTC
>14|TRBJ2-3|TRBV5-1|TRBD1|many
CASSSDRGSDTQYF
TGCGCCAGCAGCTCGGACAGGGGCTCAGATACGCAGTATTTT
>14|TRBJ2-1|TRBV18|NA|many
CASLRTNTYNEQFF
TGTGCCAGCCTCCGGACAAATACCTACAATGAGCAGTTCTTC
>13|TRBJ1-3|TRBV7-8|TRBD1|many
CASSQDRMNTIYF
TGTGCCAGCAGCCAGGACAGGATGAACACCATATATTTT
>14|TRBJ1-5|TRBV12-3/TRBV12-4|TRBD1|many
CASSYRGSNQPQNF
TGTGCCAGCAGTTACAGGGGAAGCAATCAGCCCCAGAATTTT
>13|TRBJ1-1|TRBV7-2|TRBD1|many
CASSPKTGQEAFF
TGTGCCAGCAGCCCCAAGACAGGGCAGGAAGCTTTCTTT
>19|TRBJ2-3|TRBV24-1|NA|many
CATSDLYGRGGESADTQYF
TGTGCCACCAGTGATTTGTACGGCAGGGGGGGCGAGTCGGCAGATACGCAGTATTTT
>16|TRBJ2-4|TRBV5-1|TRBD1|many
CASSLGDRGRGNIQYF
TGCGCCAGCAGCTTGGGGGACAGGGGGCGAGGCAACATTCAGTACTTC
>13|TRBJ1-1|TRBV7-9|NA|few
CASSLVRVTEAFF
TGTGCCAGCAGCTTAGTTCGGGTCACTGAAGCTTTCTTT
>13|TRBJ2-7|TRBV20-1|NA|many
CSARTGSLHEQYF
TGCAGTGCTAGAACGGGGAGTCTCCACGAGCAGTACTTC
>14|TRBJ1-2|TRBV2|NA|many
CASSAMGRGHGYTF
TGTGCCAGCAGTGCGATGGGTCGGGGCCATGGCTACACCTTC
>16|TRBJ1-4|TRBV5-1|NA|many
CASRLRDSYFREKLFF
TGCGCCAGCAGGCTCCGGGACTCCTATTTTCGAGAAAAACTGTTTTTT
>17|TRBJ2-6|TRBV5-1|TRBD1|many
CASSWTGYQSGANVLTF
TGCGCCAGCAGTTGGACAGGGTACCAATCTGGGGCCAACGTCCTGACTTTC
>16|TRBJ2-2|TRBV9|NA|NA
CASSGKTTTYTGELFF
TGTGCCAGCAGCGGAAAGACTACCACCTACACCGGGGAGCTGTTTTTT
>14|TRBJ1-5|TRBV6-5|NA|medium-sized
CASRIRASNQPQHF
TGTGCCAGCCGGATTAGAGCTAGCAATCAGCCCCAGCATTTT
>16|TRBJ2-1|TRBV7-8|TRBD2|many
CASSLSPGGPYNEQFF
TGTGCCAGCAGCTTAAGTCCGGGGGGGCCCTACAATGAGCAGTTCTTC
>14|TRBJ1-4|TRBV12-3/TRBV12-4|NA|many
CASSLRGFDEKLFF
TGTGCCAGCAGTTTACGGGGTTTCGATGAAAAACTGTTTTTT
>12|TRBJ1-2|TRBV3-1|TRBD1|many
CASRQGRRGYTF
TGTGCCAGCAGACAGGGGAGGAGGGGCTACACCTTC
>14|TRBJ2-5|TRBV9|NA|many
CASSHGGNGETQYF
TGTGCCAGCAGCCACGGCGGCAATGGGGAGACCCAGTACTTC
>16|TRBJ2-3|TRBV5-1|TRBD2|NA
CASSLAGGGSTDTQYF
TGCGCCAGCAGCTTGGCCGGCGGGGGGAGCACAGATACGCAGTATTTT
>16|TRBJ2-3|TRBV12-3/TRBV12-4|NA|many
CASSFLLIKTTDTQYF
TGTGCCAGCAGTTTCCTACTAATCAAGACCACAGATACGCAGTATTTT